A selection of T cell receptor beta chains follows, all from one sample in a study of OX40 agonist ivuxolimab in advanced cancers. Assay used: immunoSEQ multiplex PCR; TCRdb lists only in-frame clones, some missing. The sample lists more than 95,000 clones; 80% to 95% were seen once. Sample: CD4+ or CD8+ T cells sorted from blood, taken in a trial of the OX40 agonist ivuxolimab. The source of these receptors is an adult with an advanced solid tumor such as melanoma, head and neck, liver or kidney cancer. CDR3s include the opening cysteine and the closing phenylalanine or tryptophan. D genes are given only for firm matches. Clone size, where shown, is once, few, many, or a class for clones that have expanded.

D gene	CDR3 length	V gene	J gene	clone size	CDR3 protein	CDR3 DNA
TRBD1	14	TRBV7-2	TRBJ1-5	.	CASSSDRGNQPQHF	TGTGCCAGCAGTTCGGACAGGGGAAATCAGCCCCAGCATTTT
.	12	TRBV29-1	TRBJ2-5	.	CSVDRQEETQYF	TGCAGCGTTGATAGGCAGGAAGAGACCCAGTACTTC
.	15	TRBV7-3	TRBJ2-1	.	CASSPGTTSYNEQFF	TGTGCCAGCAGCCCTGGGACGACCTCCTACAATGAGCAGTTCTTC
TRBD2	13	TRBV5-1	TRBJ2-7	.	CASRGSGDYEQYF	TGCGCCAGCAGGGGTAGCGGGGACTACGAGCAGTACTTC
.	14	TRBV2	TRBJ1-1	.	CASIRESRSTEAFF	TGTGCCAGCATAAGGGAATCGAGGAGCACTGAAGCTTTCTTT
.	14	TRBV6-6	TRBJ2-1	.	CASRNFVGEAEQFF	TGTGCCAGCAGAAATTTCGTTGGAGAGGCTGAGCAGTTCTTC
.	15	TRBV5-5	TRBJ1-4	.	CASSFARVDDEKLFF	TGTGCCAGCAGCTTCGCAAGGGTCGACGATGAAAAACTGTTTTTT
.	18	TRBV21-1	TRBJ1-6	.	CASSLGPEKGTGNSPLHF	TGTGCCAGCAGCCTAGGCCCCGAAAAAGGGACGGGGAATTCACCCCTCCACTTT
.	15	TRBV2	TRBJ1-5	.	CASGDGGQYNQPQHF	TGTGCCAGCGGGGATGGAGGACAATACAATCAGCCCCAGCATTTT
.	11	TRBV6-1	TRBJ2-7	.	CASNSQRSLFF	TGTGCCAGCAACTCCCAGCGGAGTCTTTTCTTC
.	14	TRBV7-9	TRBJ2-4	.	CASSPEGGKNIQYF	TGTGCCAGCAGCCCGGAGGGCGGCAAAAACATTCAGTACTTC
.	13	TRBV4-1	TRBJ1-1	.	CASSQATGSQAFF	TGCGCCAGCAGCCAAGCAACAGGGTCCCAAGCTTTCTTT
TRBD1	16	TRBV28	TRBJ2-7	.	CASSLGRTGVPGEQYF	TGTGCCAGCAGTTTAGGACGGACAGGTGTCCCAGGGGAGCAGTACTTC
TRBD1	14	TRBV5-1	TRBJ1-4	.	CASSWSDGTGKLFF	TGCGCCAGCAGCTGGTCAGACGGGACAGGTAAACTGTTTTTT
TRBD2	13	TRBV11-1	TRBJ2-7	.	CASSWAGAYEQYF	TGTGCCAGCAGCTGGGCGGGAGCCTACGAGCAGTACTTC
.	16	TRBV6-5	TRBJ1-2	.	CASSYSKLPGPYGYTF	TGTGCCAGCAGTTACTCGAAACTTCCAGGACCCTATGGCTACACCTTC
TRBD1	15	TRBV19	TRBJ2-7	.	CASSIVAQGAGEQYF	TGTGCCAGTAGTATCGTCGCCCAGGGGGCGGGAGAGCAGTACTTC
TRBD1	15	TRBV6-5	TRBJ2-7	.	CASSWGQGKSYEQYF	TGTGCCAGCAGTTGGGGACAGGGGAAGAGCTACGAGCAGTACTTC
.	14	TRBV2	TRBJ2-3	once	CASSDSKPTDTQYF	TGTGCCAGCAGTGACTCTAAACCCACAGATACGCAGTATTTT
TRBD1	19	TRBV5-1	TRBJ1-2	once	CASSWSYATGDKGDYGYTF	TGCGCCAGCAGCTGGTCGTACGCGACAGGGGATAAGGGGGACTATGGCTACACCTTC
.	14	TRBV14	TRBJ2-6	.	CASTPGAWANVLTF	TGTGCCAGCACCCCTGGCGCCTGGGCCAACGTCCTGACTTTC
.	15	TRBV4-3	TRBJ1-4	.	CASSQDRRVGEKLFF	TGCGCCAGCAGCCAAGATCGGAGGGTTGGCGAAAAACTGTTTTTT
TRBD1	18	TRBV19	TRBJ2-2	.	CASTLTTGTGGIKRELFF	TGTGCCAGTACCCTGACCACCGGGACAGGCGGAATTAAGCGGGAGCTGTTTTTT
.	17	TRBV5-1	TRBJ2-5	.	CASTWGRRLAVEETQYF	TGCGCCAGCACCTGGGGGCGCAGGCTAGCGGTCGAAGAGACCCAGTACTTC
TRBD1	17	TRBV28	TRBJ1-3	.	CASSSDRDRSRRNTIYF	TGTGCCAGCAGTTCAGACCGGGACAGGTCTCGCCGAAACACCATATATTTT
TRBD1	16	TRBV6-5	TRBJ2-5	.	CASSYSGTGGGKTQYF	TGTGCCAGCAGTTACTCGGGGACAGGGGGCGGTAAGACCCAGTACTTC
TRBD1	14	TRBV6-5	TRBJ1-1	once	CASRIQGMNTEAFF	TGTGCCAGCAGGATACAGGGGATGAACACTGAAGCTTTCTTT
TRBD2	18	TRBV14	TRBJ2-1	.	CASSQDPREGPVWYEQFF	TGTGCCAGCAGCCAGGATCCGCGGGAGGGCCCCGTGTGGTATGAGCAGTTCTTC
.	15	TRBV6-5	TRBJ1-5	.	CASSYSVSSNQPQHF	TGTGCCAGCAGTTACTCAGTCTCCAGCAATCAGCCCCAGCATTTT
TRBD2	17	TRBV15	TRBJ2-5	.	CATSRGNIAGGQETQYF	TGTGCCACCAGCAGGGGTAATATAGCGGGCGGACAAGAGACCCAGTACTTC
.	15	TRBV25-1	TRBJ1-5	.	CASSEPGGSNQPQHF	TGTGCCAGCAGTGAACCGGGAGGTAGCAATCAGCCCCAGCATTTT
.	15	TRBV7-2	TRBJ2-6	.	CASSLRGGGANVLTF	TGTGCCAGCAGCTTAAGAGGGGGTGGGGCCAACGTCCTGACTTTC
.	13	TRBV4-1	TRBJ1-5	many	CASSRGGVQPQHF	TGCGCCAGCAGCCGTGGCGGGGTACAGCCCCAGCATTTT
.	15	TRBV5-1	TRBJ2-3	.	CASSLVGTTTDTQYF	TGCGCCAGCAGCTTGGTTGGGACCACCACAGATACGCAGTATTTT
.	13	TRBV25-1	TRBJ1-2	.	CASSDQGNYGYTF	TGTGCCAGCAGTGATCAGGGAAACTATGGCTACACCTTC
TRBD1	14	TRBV7-2	TRBJ1-2	.	CASSIGQGNYGYTF	TGTGCCAGCAGCATCGGACAGGGGAACTATGGCTACACCTTC
.	14	TRBV4-2	TRBJ2-1	.	CASSHGTGKDEQFF	TGTGCCAGCAGCCATGGTACAGGGAAAGATGAGCAGTTCTTC
.	16	TRBV5-6	TRBJ1-1	few	CASSLGPGVRGTEAFF	TGTGCCAGCAGCTTGGGCCCAGGGGTAAGGGGGACTGAAGCTTTCTTT
TRBD1	11	TRBV6-5	TRBJ1-2	.	CASTGQGGYTF	TGTGCCAGCACCGGACAGGGCGGCTACACCTTC
.	16	TRBV6-5	TRBJ1-3	.	CASSSGTTSSGSTIYF	TGTGCCAGCAGTTCGGGGACGACTAGCTCTGGAAGCACCATATATTTT
TRBD1	15	TRBV19	TRBJ1-5	.	CASSARTGLPQPQHF	TGTGCCAGTAGTGCTCGGACAGGCCTACCTCAGCCCCAGCATTTT
.	12	TRBV28	TRBJ1-6	few	CASTPPRGPLHF	TGTGCCAGCACTCCCCCAAGGGGTCCCCTCCACTTT
TRBD1	14	TRBV28	TRBJ1-2	once	CASSETGVGYGYTF	TGTGCCAGCAGTGAGACAGGGGTAGGGTATGGCTACACCTTC
.	15	TRBV6-5	TRBJ2-7	.	CASRVNDSPFYEQYF	TGTGCCAGCAGAGTAAACGATTCGCCTTTCTACGAGCAGTACTTC
.	17	TRBV6-1	TRBJ1-1	.	CASSEEGYGPRDTEAFF	TGTGCCAGCAGTGAAGAGGGCTACGGGCCCAGAGACACTGAAGCTTTCTTT
.	16	TRBV6-6	TRBJ1-1	.	CASSYGFGQGTTEAFF	TGTGCCAGCAGTTACGGGTTTGGGCAGGGGACCACTGAAGCTTTCTTT
.	15	TRBV5-6	TRBJ2-7	.	CASSTSQTEPYEQYF	TGTGCCAGCAGCACCAGCCAGACAGAACCTTACGAGCAGTACTTC
.	11	TRBV11-3	TRBJ2-7	.	CASSSSHEQYF	TGTGCCAGCAGCTCCTCCCACGAGCAGTACTTC
TRBD2	15	TRBV9	TRBJ2-1	.	CASSATSGRSNEQFF	TGTGCCAGCAGCGCTACTAGCGGGAGAAGTAATGAGCAGTTCTTC
.	11	TRBV28	TRBJ2-3	.	CASTSGDTQYF	TGTGCCAGCACCTCAGGAGATACGCAGTATTTT
.	17	TRBV9	TRBJ1-1	.	CASSVGAFMGLNTEAFF	TGTGCCAGCAGCGTAGGGGCGTTTATGGGGCTGAACACTGAAGCTTTCTTT
.	17	TRBV7-8	TRBJ1-6	once	CASSLDSLARNNSPLHF	TGTGCCAGCAGCTTAGACAGCCTCGCTAGGAATAATTCACCCCTCCACTTT
TRBD2	15	TRBV28	TRBJ2-7	.	CASRPGTSASYEQYF	TGTGCCAGCAGGCCCGGGACTAGCGCATCCTACGAGCAGTACTTC
TRBD1	15	TRBV18	TRBJ1-2	.	CASSPSTGGLYGYTF	TGTGCCAGCTCACCGTCGACAGGGGGCCTGTATGGCTACACCTTC
TRBD1	14	TRBV7-2	TRBJ1-2	.	CASSTRQGYYGYTF	TGTGCCAGCAGCACTCGACAGGGGTACTATGGCTACACCTTC
.	15	TRBV9	TRBJ2-7	.	CASSVAYGISYEQYF	TGTGCCAGCAGCGTAGCTTACGGGATCTCCTACGAGCAGTACTTC
.	16	TRBV15	TRBJ1-3	.	CATSRDRHLSGNTIYF	TGTGCCACCAGCAGAGACAGGCATCTCTCTGGAAACACCATATATTTT
.	16	TRBV4-2	TRBJ1-5	.	CASSRGTRNSNQPQHF	TGTGCCAGCAGCCGGGGGACGAGAAATAGCAATCAGCCCCAGCATTTT
.	13	TRBV4-1	TRBJ1-1	.	CASSQAQGTEAFF	TGCGCCAGCAGCCAGGCCCAGGGCACTGAAGCTTTCTTT